This T cell receptor (beta chain) was captured in a study of type 1 regulatory T cells. Study details: An in vitro protocol generated T-allo10, a Tr1-enriched, alloantigen-specific CD4 T cell product.

The CDR3 extends over 13 amino acids. V lost 4 bases and J 4 bases, leaving 10 bases between the germline ends. CDR1 SGHNT and CDR2 YYREEE come from the germline V gene (reference sequence). As for this clonotype: As yet, its antigen is unknown.

Whole-study results and caveats: Type 1 regulatory T cells had a more restricted TCR repertoire than non-type 1 regulatory T cells.

TCRdb re-analysed the reads in MiXCR, keeping a single row per CDR3 protein. Of 70,000 or so distinct CDR3 sequences in the sample, roughly 20% were seen once. Sample: cultured type 1 regulatory T (Tr1) cells, either the whole culture or a sorted fraction (not recorded which). The clonotype was recovered from a human donor in good health. The rearrangement joins TRBV5-4 to TRBJ2-3, with no clear D. CDR3 DNA: TGTGCCAGCAGCCCAATCGGCCCAGATACGCAGTATTTT. It is translated as CASSPIGPDTQYF.